This TCR beta chain was sequenced for a study of T-cell memory formation after mild COVID-19. As for the study in general: The study found TCR clusters largely donor specific.

TCRdb processed the 5' RACE reads anew with MiXCR; each CDR3 protein has one entry. The data contain about half a million distinct CDR3 sequences, around a sixth of them singletons. Findings and caveats of the study: Shrinking CD4+ clones resided mostly in CM and EM, and CD8+ ones in EMRA. Proof of SARS-CoV-2 specificity was absent for the second-wave clones that crested on day 37. Day 15 to 85 contracting clones showed balanced CD4/CD8; day 15 to 37 expanders favored CD4+.

This clonotype showed up just a few times. Its antigen is currently unknown. Sequenced input: PBMCs or a T cell subset sorted from them (not recorded which). This sequence was found in an adult woman who had mild COVID-19 (a few samples of this study predate the infection). Cell type and time point are not known.

The CDR3 nucleotides are TGTGCCACCGCGGTAGGGACTAGCGGGAGAGGGACCCAGTACTTC. The encoded protein is CATAVGTSGRGTQYF. This chain links TRBV15 with TRBJ2-5, with 14 positions matching TRBD2. The V gene end was trimmed by 8 bases and the J gene end by 7 bases; junction bases not matched to a gene: 9. From germline, CDR1 is LNHNV and CDR2 YYDKDF (reference sequence). The CDR3 runs 15 residues. Together with reference TRBV15 and TRBJ2-5, the CDR3 gives the full variable domain: DAMVIQNPRYQVTQFGKPVTLSCSQTLNHNVMYWYQQKSSQAPKLLFHYYDKDFNNEADTPDNFQSRRPNTSFCFLDIRSPGLGDTAMYLCATAVGTSGRGTQYFGPGTRLLVL.